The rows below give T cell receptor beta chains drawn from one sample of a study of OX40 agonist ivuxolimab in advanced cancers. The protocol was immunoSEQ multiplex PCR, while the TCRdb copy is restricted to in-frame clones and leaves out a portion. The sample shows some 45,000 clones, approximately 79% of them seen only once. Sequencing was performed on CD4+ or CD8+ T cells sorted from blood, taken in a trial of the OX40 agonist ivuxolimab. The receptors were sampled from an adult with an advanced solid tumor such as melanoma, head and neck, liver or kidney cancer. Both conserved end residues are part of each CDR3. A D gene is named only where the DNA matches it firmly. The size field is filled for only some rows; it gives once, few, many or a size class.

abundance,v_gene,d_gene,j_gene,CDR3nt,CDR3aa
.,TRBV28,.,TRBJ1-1,TGTGCCAGCAGTTTCGTCGGCAGGATGAACACTGAAGCTTTCTTT,CASSFVGRMNTEAFF
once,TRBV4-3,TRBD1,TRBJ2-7,TGCGCCAGCAGCCAGGGACCGGGACAGGGCTACGAGCAGTACTTC,CASSQGPGQGYEQYF
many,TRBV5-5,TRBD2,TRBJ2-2,TGTGCCAGCAGTATGACTAGCTTTGGCGGGGAGCTGTTTTTT,CASSMTSFGGELFF
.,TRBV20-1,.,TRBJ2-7,TGCAGTGCTGGACCAGCCCACGAGCAGTACTTC,CSAGPAHEQYF
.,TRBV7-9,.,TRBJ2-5,TGTGCCAGCAGCTTAGTCGATCTAGAGACCCAGTACTTC,CASSLVDLETQYF
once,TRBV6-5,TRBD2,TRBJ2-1,TGTGCCAGCAGATGGACTAGCGGGGCTTACAATGAGCAGTTCTTC,CASRWTSGAYNEQFF
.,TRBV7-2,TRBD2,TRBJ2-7,TGTGCCAGCAGCTTAGGACTAGCGGGCCGCTACGAGCAGTACTTC,CASSLGLAGRYEQYF
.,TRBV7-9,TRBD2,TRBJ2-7,TGTGCCAGCAGCTTAGTAGCGGGAGGGTACGAGCAGTACTTC,CASSLVAGGYEQYF
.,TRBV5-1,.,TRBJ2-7,TGCGCCAGCAGCCAAGGAGTTCAGGGCGAGCAGTACTTC,CASSQGVQGEQYF
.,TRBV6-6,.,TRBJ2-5,TGTGCCAGCAGTTATGGAGGGCTCGAGACCCAGTACTTC,CASSYGGLETQYF
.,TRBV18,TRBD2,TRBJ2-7,TGTGCCAGCTCACAAAGTACTAGCGGGAGCCTTGAGCAGTACTTC,CASSQSTSGSLEQYF
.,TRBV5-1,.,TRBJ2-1,TGCGCCAGCAGCCCCGACTGGACCTACAATGAGCAGTTCTTC,CASSPDWTYNEQFF
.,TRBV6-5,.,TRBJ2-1,TGTGCCAGCAGTTACCGGGGGAGGGGGCCCTACAATGAGCAGTTCTTC,CASSYRGRGPYNEQFF
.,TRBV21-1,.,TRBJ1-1,TGTGCCAGCAGCGAAAGGTCGAACACTGAAGCTTTCTTT,CASSERSNTEAFF
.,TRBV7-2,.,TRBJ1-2,TGTGCCAGCACCACAGAGGGCAGAAGCTATGGCTACACCTTC,CASTTEGRSYGYTF
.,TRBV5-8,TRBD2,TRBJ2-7,TGTGCCAGCAGCTCCCCTAAATCTCCGGGACTAGGGTTTTACGAGCAGTACTTC,CASSSPKSPGLGFYEQYF
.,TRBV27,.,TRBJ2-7,TGCGCCAGCAGTTTGACCCAGCAGGAGTCGCGCTCCTACGAGCAGTACTTC,CASSLTQQESRSYEQYF
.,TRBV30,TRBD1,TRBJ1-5,TGTGCCTGTGCATACCGGGACAGGGACGGCAATCAGCCCCAGCATTTT,CACAYRDRDGNQPQHF
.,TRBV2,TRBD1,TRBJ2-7,TGTGCCAGCAGTGAGTCCGGGACAGGGGTTCCCTACGAGCAGTACTTC,CASSESGTGVPYEQYF
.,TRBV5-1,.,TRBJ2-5,TGCGCCAGCAGCTTGGGACCGTTCGGAGAGACCCAGTACTTC,CASSLGPFGETQYF
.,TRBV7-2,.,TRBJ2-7,TGTGCCAGCAGCTGTTCCATTACCTCCTACGAGCAGTACTTC,CASSCSITSYEQYF
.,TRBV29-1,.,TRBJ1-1,TGCAGCGTCGCAGACAGCCCCAACACTGAAGCTTTCTTT,CSVADSPNTEAFF
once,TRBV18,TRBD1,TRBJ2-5,TGTGCCAGCTCACCAGGGACAGGGGGCGGAGAGACCCAGTACTTC,CASSPGTGGGETQYF
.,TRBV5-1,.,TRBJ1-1,TGCGCCAGCAGCTTGGACAGCCTGAACACTGAAGCTTTCTTT,CASSLDSLNTEAFF
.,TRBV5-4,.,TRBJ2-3,TGTGCCAGCCCCGGTTTGAGGGGGGGGACAGATACGCAGTATTTT,CASPGLRGGTDTQYF
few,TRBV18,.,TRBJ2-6,TGTGCCAGCTCACACGTTAAGTCCTCTGGGGCCAACGTCCTGACTTTC,CASSHVKSSGANVLTF
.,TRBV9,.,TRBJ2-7,TGTGCCAGCAGCACCCGGGACGGAAAGACCTACGAGCAGTACTTC,CASSTRDGKTYEQYF
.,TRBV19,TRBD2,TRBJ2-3,TGTGCCAGTAGTGGATTAGCGGGAGAGAGAGTGAATACGCAGTATTTT,CASSGLAGERVNTQYF
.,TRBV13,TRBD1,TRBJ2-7,TGTGCCAGCAGCTTGTTTCAGGGACAGGGGACAGGCGAGCAGTACTTC,CASSLFQGQGTGEQYF
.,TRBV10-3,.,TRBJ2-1,TGTGCCATCAGCAGGTCAGGTGGGGAGTGGGAGCAGTTCTTC,CAISRSGGEWEQFF
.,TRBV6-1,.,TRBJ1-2,TGTGCCAGCAGTTGGTCCACCGGGACGTCCTATGGCTACACCTTC,CASSWSTGTSYGYTF
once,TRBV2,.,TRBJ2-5,TGTGCCAGCAGTGTTGGAGTGGCAGTGGCGACCCAGTACTTC,CASSVGVAVATQYF
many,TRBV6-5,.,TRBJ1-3,TGTGCCAGCAGGGGGGATTTGACGGGAAACACCATATATTTT,CASRGDLTGNTIYF
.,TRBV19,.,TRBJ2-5,TGTGCCAGTAGCACCCAAGCACAGGGACAAGAGACCCAGTACTTC,CASSTQAQGQETQYF
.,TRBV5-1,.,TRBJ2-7,TGCGCCAGCAGCTTAAGCAGCGAGCAGTACTTC,CASSLSSEQYF
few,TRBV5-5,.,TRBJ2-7,TGTGCCAGCAGCTTGGCCGGGTCCTACGAGCAGTACTTC,CASSLAGSYEQYF
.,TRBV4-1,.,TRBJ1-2,TGCGCCAGCAGCCAAGGACTGGGCTACACCTTC,CASSQGLGYTF
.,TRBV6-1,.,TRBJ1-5,TGTGCCAGTAACCGGGGGCGCGACAATCAGCCCCAGCATTTT,CASNRGRDNQPQHF
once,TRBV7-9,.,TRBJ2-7,TGTGCCAGCAGCTTGACAGGCTACGAGCAGTACTTC,CASSLTGYEQYF